This T cell receptor (beta chain) was identified during a study of cytomegalovirus exposure and HLA in healthy donors (dated by TCRdb to about 2017). With respect to the entire study: An earlier analysis of under 600 of the donors reported 250 to 350 Gb of sequence data and some 100 million unique TCR beta sequences from about 180 million T cells. A later genetic analysis took genome-wide SNP genotypes for about 55% of the 666 donors and used that subset as a discovery cohort. Donor age, sex, ethnicity and CMV serostatus were compiled alongside the repertoire data. The study profiled the T cell repertoires of hundreds of subjects by immunosequencing and related them to cytomegalovirus serostatus. Typing coverage differed by locus: A, B, C, DRB1 and DQB1 were typed in roughly 620-640 donors, DQA1 in about 500, DPA1 in around 600, and DPB1 in just under 490. Because of strong linkage in the cohort, a handful of DR-DQ haplotypes were treated as single units for association and clustering. The later analysis used no new phenotypic data to find candidate immune exposures, relying instead on TCR beta sequences and their occurrence across donors. Approximately 310 gigabases of sequencing data and around 87 million unique TCR sequences were included in an early release covering over 600 HLA-typed donors. Of the roughly 400 genotyped donors, 80% to 90% were placed in the genetic ancestry cluster associated with self-reported Caucasian donors. The study aimed to test whether signatures of past pathogen exposure could be identified by cataloging public T cell receptors. An earlier analysis of approximately 500 of the donors applied high-throughput TCR beta sequencing to assess whether each TCR beta V gene segment acted as functional or pseudogenic. All discovery cohort repertoires had been generated using a single sequencing platform. To study patterns of TCR occurrence, a later analysis re-analyzed previously published TCR beta repertoires from several hundred donors and added high-resolution HLA genotyping. On average, about 200,000 unique TCR beta nucleotide sequences were sequenced per donor among 398 genotyped donors of the cohort, with 15% to 20% of those sequences being non-productive. Both class I and class II loci were covered by HLA typing, at four-digit resolution. A separate validation cohort of 90 to 150 different subjects was used in addition to the approximately 610-subject first cohort. To predict cytomegalovirus infection status, the study combined high-throughput TCR immunosequencing, statistical association of individual TCRs with disease status, and machine learning. The paper as a whole reports these results and caveats: Because the 87-base-pair reads could not distinguish some IMGT-functional V segments, including TRBV6-2 and TRBV6-3, those segments were excluded. Most TCR sequences were observed very rarely across donors, whereas some public TCRs were present in many individuals. A few of the identified cytomegalovirus-associated TCR beta chains were confirmed in vitro to be specific for cytomegalovirus antigens. In this cohort, only TCR beta chains were sequenced, and detectable features were limited by the absence of alpha or paired-chain data. A group of highly shared sequence variants was considered likely to be a technical artifact of the sequencing pipeline. The authors suggested that the approach could potentially be generalized to other disease states and immunological phenotypes. Because HLA typing was unavailable for some donors at each locus, only the typed subset was used in association tests. A later analysis reported that several top co-occurrence clusters appeared linked to parvovirus B19, influenza, CMV and Epstein-Barr virus. A further reported finding was that TCR beta sequences accurately predicted the HLA-A and HLA-B alleles for most subjects in the first cohort. According to a later analysis, TCR association rates differed among HLA loci, with DRB1 alleles showing the most associated TCRs and HLA-C alleles showing the fewest. The study gave a list of about 160 TCR beta chains associated with cytomegalovirus. The only immune exposure information available for the cohort was CMV serostatus. Assigning TCR associations to individual alleles was difficult when HLA alleles, especially DR and DQ, strongly co-occurred. A later analysis associated 15,000 to 20,000 TCR beta sequences with specific HLA alleles at a false discovery rate of 0.05. In a later analysis, most CMV-associated TCR beta chains were found to appear HLA-restricted, with HLA associations seemingly driven largely by CMV exposure. Roughly uniform sequencing depth across donors was assumed in presence/absence analyses, although this assumption may not hold. An association between a missense DCLRE1C variant and V-gene and J-gene trimming of TCR beta chains was found in a later genetic analysis and replicated in an independent cohort. Seventeen rarely observed V segments, including chromosome 9 orphons, were excluded from the earlier analysis of a few hundred of the donors because counts were too low. An earlier analysis of approximately 570 of the donors showed that most TCR beta V segments appeared in productive rearrangements either about 87% or about 30% of the time, which broadly matched IMGT annotations. Cytomegalovirus status was reported to be diagnosed by the classifier with high specificity and sensitivity in both the original and validation cohorts. In a later analysis, HLA-associated TCR beta chains were found to be more clonally expanded and to have lower generation probabilities than equally common non-associated chains. A later genetic analysis reported fewer N-insertions in productive TCRs among donors in an Asian-associated ancestry cluster than the roughly 700-donor mean. Correlated functional status among segregating V segments might reflect linkage disequilibrium, but an unknown experimental factor could not be ruled out.

The cohort consisted of hundreds of healthy bone marrow donors. All cohort members were sampled while nominally healthy, although unrecorded immune exposures were likely present. The donor was CMV seronegative and belonged to the group of 352 seronegative cohort members. Every donor gave a peripheral blood sample, and the peripheral blood mononuclear cells from that sample were used for TCR beta sequencing. The Qiagen DNeasy Blood Extraction Kit was used to extract genomic DNA from the blood cell samples. Per the germline V gene, MDHEN is the CDR1 and SYDVKM is the CDR2. From its cysteine to its phenylalanine, the CDR3 spans 15 amino acids. Here the CDR3 DNA is all that survives: 45 bases in frame from base 1. The library was produced with the immunoSEQ multiplex PCR assay. For the multiplex PCR, a mixture combining 60 forward primers for TCR Vbeta segments and 13 reverse primers for TCR Jbeta segments was used. A multiplex PCR assay on genomic DNA amplified the CDR3 region of rearranged TCR beta genes. The Illumina HiSeq System was used to sequence the amplified TCR beta libraries as 87-base-pair reads. Per the source publication's procedure: A later analysis tallied roughly 78 million unique TCR beta chains across the 666 repertoires, and roughly 11 million of those chains were shared by two or more donors. Raw reads were error-corrected and collapsed into unique sequences with a nearest-neighbor algorithm that merged closely related sequences to remove PCR and sequencing errors. V, D and J gene segments were assigned by aligning CDR3 sequences to IMGT reference sequences. For a sequence to be retained, a match of at least six nucleotides to both a V gene segment and a J gene segment was required. Rearrangements were called productive when the CDR3 lacked stop codons and stayed in frame with V and J; all others were non-productive. CDR3 was defined according to IMGT convention as the region running from the second conserved V-encoded cysteine to the conserved J-encoded phenylalanine. In an earlier analysis of approximately 500 of the donors, sequences lacking an unambiguous match to a single V gene segment were excluded. In an earlier analysis of some 590 of the donors, a V segment was called functional when productive rearrangements were above 56.7%, and segregating when the standard deviation between donors exceeded 5%. A statistical classification framework was built for diagnosing cytomegalovirus status from the catalog of TCR beta chain sequences. In a later analysis, V and J genes were assigned by comparing TCR nucleotide sequences against IMGT/GENE-DB human TR gene sequences. The TCRdist pipeline was used in a later analysis to assign CDR3 sequences and most-parsimonious VDJ recombination scenarios. In a later analysis, each TCR beta chain was defined by its CDR3 amino acid sequence together with its V-gene family, and reads lacking a unique V-gene family were excluded. To address suspected cross-contamination and a sequencing artifact, a later analysis removed several hundred highly shared, low-generation-probability nucleotide sequences. In a later analysis, a clonal expansion index was calculated for each public chain from normalized within-repertoire ranks of inferred template counts. In a later analysis, generation probabilities were computed with a VDJ recombination model fitted to out-of-frame rearrangements, and the resulting probabilities were checked against IGoR. Hypergeometric tests were used in a later analysis to score TCR-TCR, TCR-HLA and TCR-CMV co-occurrence, with a repertoire-size bias correction applied to the TCR pairs. False discovery rates were estimated in a later analysis by permuting HLA or CMV assignments 20 times. A later analysis grouped co-occurring TCRs with DBSCAN, adding TCRdist sequence similarity when clustering within HLA-allele-positive subsets. Co-occurrence clustering excluded repertoires with fewer than 30,000 or more than 120,000 public chains, plus five with anomalous nucleotide sharing. TCRdb holds this immuneACCESS table with in-frame rearrangements only. Some clones are missing; in checked studies, unresolved V genes explain under half, and the rest has no known cause. D and trimming were read from the DNA, whereas the V and J calls and clone size are those reported in that table. The sample table gives some 96,000 clones. 3% to 3.5% of the sample belongs to the ten largest clones.

Concerning this clone itself: No antigen is known for it.

Sequencing was carried out using PBMCs. The V and J segments used are TRBV28 and TRBJ2-5; 10 bases in between match TRBD2. The J call may be incorrect, as the DNA end agrees better with TRBJ2-7. The source is a woman aged 25 to 39 in good health and CMV-seronegative. The DNA sequence is TGTGCCAGCAGTGTCCCCGGGACTAGCGAGTACGAGCAGTACTTC. Translated, it gives CASSVPGTSEYEQYF.